The rows below give T cell receptor beta chains drawn from one sample of a study of T cell changes during pregnancy in multiple sclerosis. TCRdb's table, derived via immunoSEQ multiplex PCR, lists solely in-frame clones and lacks some. The profile shows 50,000 to 75,000 clones, 90% to 95% of them singletons. This sample comprised peripheral blood, obtained in the third trimester of pregnancy. These receptors were taken from a female donor in good health, enrolled as a control in a pregnancy study. Each CDR3 is given with its conserved first and last residue. The order of the fields is D gene, V gene, clone size, J gene, CDR3 protein, CDR3 DNA. A D gene is named only where the DNA matches it firmly. Clone size, where shown, is once, few, many, or a class for clones that have expanded.

TRBD2	TRBV6-4	NA	TRBJ2-1	CASSYWRGGKQFF	TGTGCCAGCAGTTACTGGCGGGGGGGGAAGCAGTTCTTC
NA	TRBV30	few	TRBJ2-5	CAWSGVSLETQYF	TGTGCCTGGAGTGGTGTATCACTGGAGACCCAGTACTTC
TRBD1	TRBV7-9	NA	TRBJ1-2	CASSQNNRGQEGYTF	TGTGCCAGCAGCCAGAATAACAGGGGGCAAGAAGGCTACACCTTC
TRBD2	TRBV5-5	NA	TRBJ2-1	CASNSDPGSGGNEQFF	TGTGCCAGCAACTCTGACCCGGGTAGCGGGGGCAATGAGCAGTTCTTC
TRBD1	TRBV5-4	once	TRBJ2-5	CASSARTGQETQYF	TGTGCCAGCAGCGCCCGGACAGGGCAAGAGACCCAGTACTTC
NA	TRBV11-2	NA	TRBJ1-2	CASSLTGPYGYTF	TGTGCCAGCAGCCTTACAGGGCCCTATGGCTACACCTTC
NA	TRBV28	NA	TRBJ1-3	CASTLGGPSGNTIYF	TGTGCCAGCACCTTGGGGGGTCCCTCTGGAAACACCATATATTTT
NA	TRBV6-5	once	TRBJ1-5	CASSPGRDQPQHF	TGTGCCAGCAGTCCGGGGAGAGATCAGCCCCAGCATTTT
TRBD1	TRBV5-4	NA	TRBJ1-1	CASHGQGAYTEAFF	TGTGCCAGCCATGGACAGGGGGCTTACACTGAAGCTTTCTTT
TRBD1	TRBV6-1	NA	TRBJ2-1	CASSESAYGTGGNEQFF	TGTGCCAGCAGTGAGAGTGCGTATGGGACAGGGGGCAATGAGCAGTTCTTC
NA	TRBV28	NA	TRBJ2-1	CASSPGLGGNEQFF	TGTGCCAGCAGTCCCGGACTAGGGGGCAATGAGCAGTTCTTC
TRBD1	TRBV6-6	NA	TRBJ1-3	CASSSRGTGGNTIYF	TGTGCCAGCAGTTCCCGAGGGACAGGAGGAAACACCATATATTTT
NA	TRBV7-6	NA	TRBJ2-3	CASSLGGVSSTDTQYF	TGTGCCAGCAGCTTAGGCGGGGTGTCCAGCACAGATACGCAGTATTTT
NA	TRBV9	NA	TRBJ2-1	CASSKDGSSYNEQFF	TGTGCCAGCAGCAAGGACGGGAGCTCCTACAATGAGCAGTTCTTC
TRBD2	TRBV6-6	NA	TRBJ2-1	CASSYGGLAGESEQFF	TGTGCCAGCAGTTACGGAGGACTAGCGGGAGAAAGTGAGCAGTTCTTC
NA	TRBV9	NA	TRBJ1-5	CASSGSVNQPQHF	TGTGCCAGCAGCGGGAGCGTAAATCAGCCCCAGCATTTT
NA	TRBV7-2	once	TRBJ2-7	CASSPIRGGAQSEQYF	TGTGCCAGCAGCCCGATTCGAGGGGGGGCCCAGAGCGAGCAGTACTTC
NA	TRBV6-1	once	TRBJ2-7	CASSEAPGVPYEQYF	TGTGCCAGCAGTGAAGCGCCGGGGGTCCCCTACGAGCAGTACTTC
TRBD1	TRBV25-1	NA	TRBJ1-3	CASSAGQGANTIYF	TGTGCCAGCAGTGCCGGACAGGGGGCAAACACCATATATTTT
NA	TRBV4-1	NA	TRBJ2-7	CASSQVGHPGAYEQYF	TGCGCCAGCAGCCAAGTAGGACACCCTGGAGCCTACGAGCAGTACTTC